Each of the 24 T cell receptor beta chains below was sequenced from the same sample in a study of Ad26.COV2.S vaccination and SARS-CoV-2 variants. Treatment specified: some 20 received Ad26.COV2.S at low or high dose, single or two shots; roughly 5 received placebo; per-sample allocation not given. Sample collection was performed on day 63 after the first vaccine or placebo injection. Sequenced by immunoSEQ multiplex PCR; TCRdb stores in-frame clones only, minus some. Of around 450,000 clones listed, 90% are singletons. Sequencing was performed on peripheral blood, taken in a trial of Ad26.COV2.S vaccine versus placebo. The source is a person aged 18-60 years who received the Ad26.COV2.S COVID-19 vaccine or a placebo.

V and J are TRBV6-2 or TRBV6-3 and TRBJ1-6; weak D call: TRBD1 (6 bases). Germline lookup yields CDR1 MNHEY and CDR2 SVGEGT. This CDR3 has 15 amino acids. Trimming removed 5 bases from V and 7 bases from J, with 15 bases in between. The DNA for the CDR3 is TGTGCCAGCAGTCCCACCCGACAGGAGAATTCACCCCTCCACTTT. The encoded protein is CASSPTRQENSPLHF.

The rearrangement uses TRBV9 and TRBJ2-1; D may be TRBD2 (6 bases). Germline V CDR1 and CDR2: SGDLS, YYNGEE. This CDR3 has 15 residues. The germline V and J ends were trimmed by 3 bases and 9 bases, with 19 bases remaining between them. CDR3 DNA sequence: TGTGCCAGCAGCGCCCCCGGGACTCCGAGGGGTGAGCAGTTCTTC. Protein product: CASSAPGTPRGEQFF.

The chain uses TRBV5-1 and TRBJ2-5, with 9 bases identical to TRBD2. The CDR3 runs to 18 residues. Germline loops: CDR1 SGHRS, CDR2 YFSETQ. Germline trimming cut 2 bases from V and 3 bases from J; bases unmatched to any gene: 14. CDR3 DNA: TGCGCCAGCAGCTTAATCGCGGGAGGTAGCGGGGGCAAAGAGACCCAGTACTTC. Translated, it gives CASSLIAGGSGGKETQYF.

The chain is built from TRBV10-3 and TRBJ1-6, with 10 bases that match TRBD1. CDR1 is ENHRY and CDR2 is SYGVKD in the germline V gene. The CDR3 runs to 15 residues. V trimming: 4 bases; J trimming: 10 bases; junction bases outside the gene matches: 7. CDR3 nucleotides: TGTGCCATCAGTGGACCGGGACAGGGGAGATCACCCCTCCACTTT. This encodes CAISGPGQGRSPLHF.

The J gene is TRBJ2-5, the V gene TRBV7-3; no definite D call. Germline CDR1 is SGHTA and CDR2 is FQGTGA. The CDR3 contains 13 residues. V shed 5 bases and J shed 2 bases, with 9 bases lying between them. In DNA, the CDR3 is TGTGCCAGCAGCCCTCATGGGCAAGAGACCCAGTACTTC. Translating it yields CASSPHGQETQYF. The variable domain in full, with the rest retrieved from reference TRBV7-3 and TRBJ2-5, is GAGVSQTPSNKVTEKGKYVELRCDPISGHTALYWYRQSLGQGPEFLIYFQGTGAADDSGLPNDRFFAVRPEGSVSTLKIQRTERGDSAVYLCASSPHGQETQYFGPGTRLLVL.

J is TRBJ2-3 and V is TRBV7-2; D uncertain. Trimming took off 4 bases at V and 6 bases at J, with 17 bases between the two ends. The CDR3 sequence is 15 residues long. Germline lookup yields CDR1 SGHTA and CDR2 FQGNSA. The CDR3 DNA reads TGTGCCAGCAGCTCGCTAGTTAGGATGGCCGATACGCAGTATTTT. Its protein product is CASSSLVRMADTQYF.

The rearrangement uses TRBV7-2 and TRBJ2-7; D perhaps matches TRBD2 (5 bases). V lost 5 bases to trimming and J lost 3 bases, with 17 bases between them. The CDR3 consists of 15 residues. CDR1 SGHTA and CDR2 FQGNSA come from the germline V gene. CDR3 residues: CASSRVVGVRYEQYF. The CDR3 nucleotides read TGTGCCAGCAGCCGGGTGGTGGGAGTCCGCTACGAGCAGTACTTC. The full variable domain, its missing parts supplied by reference TRBV7-2 and TRBJ2-7, is GAGVSQSPSNKVTEKGKDVELRCDPISGHTALYWYRQSLGQGLEFLIYFQGNSAPDKSGLPSDRFSAERTGGSVSTLTIQRTQQEDSAVYLCASSRVVGVRYEQYFGPGTRLTVT.

The CDR3 loop reads CASRTLSGSVAEAFF. The CDR3 region has the DNA TGTGCCAGTAGAACACTTTCAGGGTCAGTCGCTGAAGCTTTCTTT. The chain recombines TRBV19 with TRBJ1-1, with D tentatively TRBD1 (5 bases). The CDR3 has 15 residues. The V end was cut by 6 bases, the J end by 6 bases, with 20 bases between. From germline, CDR1 is LNHDA and CDR2 SQIVND (reference sequence).

The V gene is TRBV21-1, the J gene TRBJ1-6. TRBV21-1 corresponds to a pseudogene. The CDR3 covers 14 residues. The CDR3 sequence is CASSTHKDNSPLHF. As DNA, the CDR3 is TGTGCCAGCAGCACCCACAAGGATAATTCACCCCTCCACTTT.

This clone was counted a few times. J is TRBJ2-5 and V is TRBV28, with 13 bases identical to TRBD2. V lost 5 bases and J lost 5; bases outside the gene matches: 11. Germline CDR1 is MDHEN and CDR2 is SYDVKM. The length of the CDR3 is 17 residues. DNA of the CDR3: TGTGCCAGCAGTGGGGCCGTAACTAGCGGGAGGGTGGAGACCCAGTACTTC. It codes for CASSGAVTSGRVETQYF.

This chain connects TRBV27 to TRBJ1-2; tentative D call: TRBD1 (5 bases). The CDR3 is 14 residues long. Germline-derived CDR1 and CDR2 are MNHEY and SMNVEV (reference sequence). Trimming stripped 4 bases from V and 8 bases from J, with 17 bases between. CDR3 DNA sequence: TGTGCCAGCAGTTCCCAATTTCAGAGGGGCGGCTACACCTTC. This translates into CASSSQFQRGGYTF.

V usage is TRBV27 and J usage is TRBJ2-1; possibly TRBD1 for D (6 bases). The CDR3 consists of 19 residues. Trimming pared 2 bases from V and 6 bases from J, leaving 26 bases between. Germline V gene data show CDR1 as MNHEY and CDR2 as SMNVEV (reference sequence). CDR3 in amino acids: CASSLDGWLAPRGSNEQFF. CDR3 in DNA: TGTGCCAGCAGTTTAGATGGTTGGCTAGCACCTAGGGGGTCCAATGAGCAGTTCTTC.

The genes are TRBV19 and TRBJ2-1; D perhaps matches TRBD2 (7 bases). Per germline, CDR1 LNHDA and CDR2 SQIVND (reference sequence). The CDR3 covers 16 residues. The V end lost 5 bases, the J end lost 9 bases, and 23 bases lay between the germline ends. CDR3 amino acids: CASSAGRDGGQGEQFF. The CDR3 region has the DNA TGTGCCAGTAGTGCAGGAAGGGACGGGGGGCAGGGTGAGCAGTTCTTC.

This clone was observed a single time. The chain links TRBV18 to TRBJ1-1; D gene uncertain. Germline CDR1 is KGHSH and CDR2 is LQKENI. V was pared by 1 base and J by 7 bases, with 10 bases between. This CDR3 has 13 residues. CDR3 residues: CASSPLEDNEAFF. DNA of the CDR3: TGTGCCAGCTCACCACTAGAAGACAATGAAGCTTTCTTT.

This chain connects TRBV2 to TRBJ2-3, with D perhaps matching TRBD2 (5 bases). Germline lookup yields CDR1 SNHLY and CDR2 FYNNEI. V was pared by 7 bases and J by 2 bases, with 13 bases between. The CDR3 loop spans 14 amino acids. This chain's CDR3 is CASKVSRDTDTQYF. CDR3 nucleotides: TGTGCCAGCAAAGTGAGTCGGGACACAGATACGCAGTATTTT.

This chain connects TRBV5-1 to TRBJ2-5, with 8 nucleotides matching TRBD2. V shed 0 bases and J 3 bases; nucleotides not matched to a gene: 4. CDR3 size: 15 residues. CDR1 is SGHRS and CDR2 is YFSETQ in the germline V gene. CDR3 sequence (DNA): TGCGCCAGCAGCTTGGTTGGTAGCGGGGAAGAGACCCAGTACTTC. Its translation is CASSLVGSGEETQYF.

The chain joins TRBV11-2 to TRBJ2-7, with a possible D match to TRBD2 (5 bases). CDR3 size: 14 residues. In germline, CDR1 is SGHAT, CDR2 FQNNGV. V was shortened by 6 bases and J by 1 base, with 13 bases between the two germline ends. The CDR3 spells CASSYSVQSYEQYF. In DNA form, the CDR3 reads TGTGCCAGCAGTTATAGCGTTCAGTCCTACGAGCAGTACTTC.

V gene TRBV12-3 or TRBV12-4 combines with J gene TRBJ1-5; no definite D call. The CDR3 sequence is 13 residues long. V lost 3 bases and J 4 bases, leaving 7 bases between the germline ends. Written as DNA, the CDR3 is TGTGCCAGCAGTTTTACAGAGAATCAGCCCCAGCATTTT. Its translation: CASSFTENQPQHF.

This clone was detected once. This sequence joins TRBV4-3 and TRBJ2-7; D gene uncertain. The germline CDR1 and CDR2 sequences are LGHNA and YSLEER. V lost 1 base and J 3 bases, leaving 7 bases between the germline ends. CDR3 length equals 13 residues. The chain's CDR3 is CASSQGSNYEQYF. In DNA form, the CDR3 reads TGCGCCAGCAGCCAAGGGAGCAACTACGAGCAGTACTTC.

The gene calls are TRBV28 and TRBJ2-7; possibly TRBD1 or TRBD2 for D (6 bases each). CDR1 is MDHEN and CDR2 is SYDVKM in the germline V gene. This CDR3 spans 18 amino acids. V was clipped by 2 bases and J by 0 bases, with 20 bases between them. The CDR3 DNA reads as TGTGCCAGCAGTTTACTCTCGGTCTGGGGGGCGAGCTCCTACGAGCAGTACTTC. Amino acids: CASSLLSVWGASSYEQYF.

This clone was seen just once. This chain joins TRBV19 and TRBJ1-5; no clear D. Germline V gene sequence: CDR1 LNHDA, CDR2 SQIVND (reference sequence). The V end was cut by 3 bases, the J end by 8 bases, with 8 bases between. The CDR3 totals 12 residues. The chain's CDR3 is CASSIPPEPQHF. In DNA, the CDR3 is TGTGCCAGTAGTATCCCCCCGGAGCCCCAGCATTTT.

The rearrangement uses TRBV24-1 and TRBJ2-1; 8 nucleotides line up with TRBD2. Per germline, CDR1 KGHDR and CDR2 SFDVKD. Trimming at V came to 7 bases and at J to 3 bases, leaving 7 bases not matched to a gene. This CDR3 contains 15 residues. This CDR3 is CATSQAGEHYNEQFF. The DNA for the CDR3 is TGTGCCACCAGCCAAGCGGGAGAGCACTACAATGAGCAGTTCTTC.

V gene TRBV29-1 combines with J gene TRBJ2-3, with 7 bases aligning to TRBD2. This CDR3 region has 16 residues. CDR1 and CDR2 (germline): SQVTM, ANQGSEA. V lost 0 bases and J lost 1; bases outside the gene matches: 7. CDR3 in amino acids: CSVEEGKSGGTDTQYF. As DNA, the CDR3 is TGCAGCGTTGAAGAGGGAAAAAGCGGGGGCACAGATACGCAGTATTTT.

The chain joins TRBV7-9 to TRBJ2-2; D could derive from TRBD1 or TRBD2 (5 bases each). Germline values: CDR1 SEHNR, CDR2 FQNEAQ (reference sequence). Trimming took 3 bases from V and 1 from J, leaving 12 bases between them. The CDR3 contains 16 residues. CDR3 loop: CASSLLGTKNTGELFF. CDR3 bases: TGTGCCAGCAGCTTGCTCGGGACCAAGAACACCGGGGAGCTGTTTTTT.